The entry below describes one T cell receptor beta chain. This sample was taken from a study of memory CD8 T cells in hepatitis C reinfection. The time point denotes: pre-reinfection, 55 to 20 weeks before reinfection detection. The sorted cells went straight to TCR sequencing with no prior in vitro expansion. Generated by immunoSEQ multiplex PCR, the TCRdb table keeps only in-frame clones and is missing some. The table shows more than 45,000 clones, with around nine tenths occurring only once. The CDR3 is made up of 14 amino acids. CDR1 SQVTM and CDR2 ANQGSEA come from the germline V gene. V dropped 8 bases and J dropped 5; count of bases not matched to a gene: 10.

The sequence derives from a man aged 18 to 30 with hepatitis C virus infection. This chain uses TRBV29-1 with TRBJ2-1, with 9 nucleotides matching TRBD2. Sequencing input: naive CD8+ T cells sorted from blood. The CDR3 sequence is CSSKGTSLNNEQFF. The CDR3 DNA sequence: TGCAGCTCCAAGGGGACTAGCTTAAACAATGAGCAGTTCTTC.